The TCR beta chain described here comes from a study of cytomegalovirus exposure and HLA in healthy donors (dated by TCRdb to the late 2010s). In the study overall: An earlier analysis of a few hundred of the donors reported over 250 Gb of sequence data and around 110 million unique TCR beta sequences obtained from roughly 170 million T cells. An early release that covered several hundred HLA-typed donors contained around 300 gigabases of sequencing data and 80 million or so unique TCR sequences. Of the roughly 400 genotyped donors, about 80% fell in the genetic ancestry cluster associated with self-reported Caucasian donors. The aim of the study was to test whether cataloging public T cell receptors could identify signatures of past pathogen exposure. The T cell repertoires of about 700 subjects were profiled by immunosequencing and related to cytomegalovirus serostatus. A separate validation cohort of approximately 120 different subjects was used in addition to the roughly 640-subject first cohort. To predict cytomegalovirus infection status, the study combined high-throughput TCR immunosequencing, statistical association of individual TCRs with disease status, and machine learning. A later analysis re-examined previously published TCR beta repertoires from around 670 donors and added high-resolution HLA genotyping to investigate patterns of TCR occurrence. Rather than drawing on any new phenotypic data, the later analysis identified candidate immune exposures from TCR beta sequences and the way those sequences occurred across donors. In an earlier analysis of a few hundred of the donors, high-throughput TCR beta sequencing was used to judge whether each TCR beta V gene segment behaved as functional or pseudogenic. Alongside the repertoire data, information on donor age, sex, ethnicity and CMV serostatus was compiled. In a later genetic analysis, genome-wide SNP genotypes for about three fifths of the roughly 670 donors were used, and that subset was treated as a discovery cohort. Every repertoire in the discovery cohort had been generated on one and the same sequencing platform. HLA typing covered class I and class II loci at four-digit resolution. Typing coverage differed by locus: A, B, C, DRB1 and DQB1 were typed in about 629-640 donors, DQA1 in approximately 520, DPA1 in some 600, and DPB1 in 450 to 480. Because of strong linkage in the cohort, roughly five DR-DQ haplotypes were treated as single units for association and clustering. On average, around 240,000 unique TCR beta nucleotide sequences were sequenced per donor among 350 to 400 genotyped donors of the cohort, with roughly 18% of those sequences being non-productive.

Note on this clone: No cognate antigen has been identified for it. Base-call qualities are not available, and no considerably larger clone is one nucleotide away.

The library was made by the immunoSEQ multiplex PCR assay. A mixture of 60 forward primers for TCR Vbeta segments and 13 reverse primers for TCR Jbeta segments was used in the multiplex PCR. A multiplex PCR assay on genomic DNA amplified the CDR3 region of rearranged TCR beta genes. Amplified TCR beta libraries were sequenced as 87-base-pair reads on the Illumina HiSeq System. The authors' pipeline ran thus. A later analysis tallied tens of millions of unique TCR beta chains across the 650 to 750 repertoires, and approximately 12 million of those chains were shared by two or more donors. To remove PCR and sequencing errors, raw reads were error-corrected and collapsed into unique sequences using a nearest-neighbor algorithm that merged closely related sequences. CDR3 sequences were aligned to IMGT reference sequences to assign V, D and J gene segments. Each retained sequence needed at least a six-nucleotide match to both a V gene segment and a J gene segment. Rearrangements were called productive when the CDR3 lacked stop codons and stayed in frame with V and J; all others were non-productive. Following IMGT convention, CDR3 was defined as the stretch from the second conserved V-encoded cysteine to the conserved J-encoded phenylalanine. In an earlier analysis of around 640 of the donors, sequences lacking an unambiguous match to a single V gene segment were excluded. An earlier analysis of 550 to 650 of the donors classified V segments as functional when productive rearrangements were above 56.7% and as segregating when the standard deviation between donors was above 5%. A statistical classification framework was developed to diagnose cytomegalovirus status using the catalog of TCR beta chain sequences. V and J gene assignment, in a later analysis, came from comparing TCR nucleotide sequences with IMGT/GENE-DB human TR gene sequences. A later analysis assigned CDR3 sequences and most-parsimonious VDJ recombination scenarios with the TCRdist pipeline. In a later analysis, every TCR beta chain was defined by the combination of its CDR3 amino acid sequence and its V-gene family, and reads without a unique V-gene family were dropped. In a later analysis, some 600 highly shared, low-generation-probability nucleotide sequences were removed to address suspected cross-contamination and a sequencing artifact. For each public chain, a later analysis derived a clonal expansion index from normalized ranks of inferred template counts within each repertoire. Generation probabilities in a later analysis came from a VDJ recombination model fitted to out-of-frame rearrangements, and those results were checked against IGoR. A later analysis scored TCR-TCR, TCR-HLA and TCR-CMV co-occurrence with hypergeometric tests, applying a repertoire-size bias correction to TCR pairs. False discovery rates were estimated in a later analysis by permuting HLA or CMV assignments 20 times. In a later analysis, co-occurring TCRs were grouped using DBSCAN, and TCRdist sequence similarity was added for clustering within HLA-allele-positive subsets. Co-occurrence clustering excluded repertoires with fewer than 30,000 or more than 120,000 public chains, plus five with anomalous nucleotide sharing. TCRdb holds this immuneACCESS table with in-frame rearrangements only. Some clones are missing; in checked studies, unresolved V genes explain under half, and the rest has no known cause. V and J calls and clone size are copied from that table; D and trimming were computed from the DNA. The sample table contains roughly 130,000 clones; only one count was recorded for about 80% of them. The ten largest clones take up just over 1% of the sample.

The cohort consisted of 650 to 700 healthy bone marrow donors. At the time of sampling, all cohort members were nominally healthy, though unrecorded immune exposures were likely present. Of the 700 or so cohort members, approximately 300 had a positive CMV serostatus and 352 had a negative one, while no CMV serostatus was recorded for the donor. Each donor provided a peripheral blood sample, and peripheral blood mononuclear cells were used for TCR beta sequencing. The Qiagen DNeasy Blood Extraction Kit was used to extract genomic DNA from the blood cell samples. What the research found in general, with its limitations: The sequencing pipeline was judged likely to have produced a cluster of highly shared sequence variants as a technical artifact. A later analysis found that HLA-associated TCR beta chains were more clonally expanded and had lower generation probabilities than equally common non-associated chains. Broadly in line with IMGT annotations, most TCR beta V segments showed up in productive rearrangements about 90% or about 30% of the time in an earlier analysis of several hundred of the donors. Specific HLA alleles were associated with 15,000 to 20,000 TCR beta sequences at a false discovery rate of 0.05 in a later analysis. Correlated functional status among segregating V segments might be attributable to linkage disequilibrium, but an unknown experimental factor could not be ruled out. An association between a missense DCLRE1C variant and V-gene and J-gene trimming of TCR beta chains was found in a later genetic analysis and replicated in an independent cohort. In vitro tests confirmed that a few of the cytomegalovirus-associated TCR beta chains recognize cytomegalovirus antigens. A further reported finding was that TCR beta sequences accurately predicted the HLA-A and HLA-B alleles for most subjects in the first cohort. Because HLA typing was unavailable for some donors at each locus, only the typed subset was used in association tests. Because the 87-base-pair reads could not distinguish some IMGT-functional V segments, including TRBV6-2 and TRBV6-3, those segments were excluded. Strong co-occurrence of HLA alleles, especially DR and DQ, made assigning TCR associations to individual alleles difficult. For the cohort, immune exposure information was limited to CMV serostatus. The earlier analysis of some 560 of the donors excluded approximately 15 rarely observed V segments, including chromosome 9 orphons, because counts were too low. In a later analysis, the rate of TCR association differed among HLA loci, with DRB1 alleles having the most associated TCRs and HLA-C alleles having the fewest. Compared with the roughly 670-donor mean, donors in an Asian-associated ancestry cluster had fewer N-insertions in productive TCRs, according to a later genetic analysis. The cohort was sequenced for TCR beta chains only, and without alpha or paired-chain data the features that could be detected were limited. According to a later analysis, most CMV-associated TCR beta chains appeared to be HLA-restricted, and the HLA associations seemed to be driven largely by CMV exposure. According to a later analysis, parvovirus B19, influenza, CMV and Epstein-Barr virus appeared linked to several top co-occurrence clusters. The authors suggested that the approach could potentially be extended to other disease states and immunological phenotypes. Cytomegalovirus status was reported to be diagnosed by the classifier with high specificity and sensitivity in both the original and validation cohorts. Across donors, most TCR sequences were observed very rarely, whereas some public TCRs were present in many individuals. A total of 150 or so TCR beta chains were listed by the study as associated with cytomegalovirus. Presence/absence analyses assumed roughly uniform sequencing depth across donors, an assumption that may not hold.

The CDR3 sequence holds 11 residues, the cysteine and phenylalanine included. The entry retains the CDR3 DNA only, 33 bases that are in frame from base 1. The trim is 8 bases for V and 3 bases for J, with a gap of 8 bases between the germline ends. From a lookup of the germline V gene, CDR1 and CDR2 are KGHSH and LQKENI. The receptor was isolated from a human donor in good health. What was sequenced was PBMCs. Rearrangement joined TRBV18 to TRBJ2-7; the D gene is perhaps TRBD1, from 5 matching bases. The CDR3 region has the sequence CASTTGYEQYF. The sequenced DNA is TGTGCCAGCACAACAGGCTACGAGCAGTACTTC.